The rows below give T cell receptor beta chains drawn from one sample of a study of cytomegalovirus exposure and HLA in healthy donors. Sequencing used immunoSEQ multiplex PCR; TCRdb keeps in-frame clones, though not all of them. The profile shows roughly 260,000 clones, roughly 89% of them singletons. Sequenced: PBMCs. The receptors derive from a woman aged 18-30 years in good health and CMV-seronegative. Each CDR3 is given with its conserved first and last residue. Fields, in order: J gene, V gene, clone size, D gene, CDR3 DNA, CDR3 protein. D genes are given only for firm matches. The listing skips clone size in some rows; elsewhere it reads once, few, many or a size class.

>TRBJ2-7|TRBV5-1|.|.
TGCGCCAGCAGCTTACCCCAGATTGGCGAGCAGTACTTC
CASSLPQIGEQYF
>TRBJ2-7|TRBV19|.|TRBD1
TGTGCCAGTAGTACCGGCAAGGGGGCGCGAGAGTACGAGCAGTACTTC
CASSTGKGAREYEQYF
>TRBJ2-3|TRBV5-1|.|TRBD2
TGCGCCAGCAGCTTGGGCGGGGGAGAAACCACAGATACGCAGTATTTT
CASSLGGGETTDTQYF
>TRBJ2-4|TRBV5-6|.|TRBD1
TGTGCCAGCAGCAATGGACAGGGGCTTACCATTCAGTACTTC
CASSNGQGLTIQYF
>TRBJ2-5|TRBV19|.|.
TGTGCCAGTAATCCCTGGTTCGGTCAAGAGACCCAGTACTTC
CASNPWFGQETQYF
>TRBJ1-1|TRBV18|.|.
TGTGCCAGCTCACCACGAGCCGGGGAAGCTTTCTTT
CASSPRAGEAFF
>TRBJ1-2|TRBV9|.|TRBD1
TGTGCCAGCAGCGGAACCCAGGACAGGCCTAACTATGGCTACACCTTC
CASSGTQDRPNYGYTF
>TRBJ1-1|TRBV7-9|.|.
TGTGCCAGCAGCTCTGTTGACACTGAAGCTTTCTTT
CASSSVDTEAFF
>TRBJ2-7|TRBV6-5|.|TRBD1
TGTGCCAGCAGTCGTAACAGGGGTCCCTACGAGCAGTACTTC
CASSRNRGPYEQYF
>TRBJ2-7|TRBV6-5|.|TRBD1
TGTGCCAGCAGTTACAGGGACAGGGGGTACGAGCAGTACTTC
CASSYRDRGYEQYF
>TRBJ2-7|TRBV7-2|few|TRBD1
TGTGCCAGCAGCTTAGGACAGGGGGCCTACGAGCAGTACTTC
CASSLGQGAYEQYF
>TRBJ1-1|TRBV5-6|.|TRBD1
TGTGCCAGCAGCTTGGGGACAGGGGCTCCAAACACTGAAGCTTTCTTT
CASSLGTGAPNTEAFF
>TRBJ1-1|TRBV6-5|.|.
TGTGCCAGCAGTTACGCAAGACAGAAGAACACTGAAGCTTTCTTT
CASSYARQKNTEAFF